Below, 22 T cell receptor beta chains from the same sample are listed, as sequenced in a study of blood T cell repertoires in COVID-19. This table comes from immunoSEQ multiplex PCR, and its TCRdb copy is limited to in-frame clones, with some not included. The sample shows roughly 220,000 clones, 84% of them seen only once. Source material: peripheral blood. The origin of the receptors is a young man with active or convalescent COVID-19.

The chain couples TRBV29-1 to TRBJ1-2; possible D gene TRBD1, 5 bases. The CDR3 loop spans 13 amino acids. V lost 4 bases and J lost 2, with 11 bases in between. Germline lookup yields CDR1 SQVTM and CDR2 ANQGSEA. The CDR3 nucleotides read TGCAGCGTTGGAGTGGGGGGAAACTATGGCTACACCTTC. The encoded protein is CSVGVGGNYGYTF.

As DNA, the CDR3 is TGTGCCAGCAGCAACGACAGGGGCAATCAGCCCCAGCATTTT. Translation gives CASSNDRGNQPQHF. The V and J genes are TRBV2 and TRBJ1-5; 7 nucleotides line up with TRBD1. Per the germline V gene, CDR1 is SNHLY and CDR2 is FYNNEI. V shed 6 bases, J shed 2 bases, and the junction held 4 bases outside the gene matches. The CDR3 is 14 residues long. The full variable domain, its missing parts supplied by reference TRBV2 and TRBJ1-5, is EPEVTQTPSHQVTQMGQEVILRCVPISNHLYFYWYRQILGQKVEFLVSFYNNEISEKSEIFDDQFSVERPDGSNFTLKIRSTKLEDSAMYFCASSNDRGNQPQHFGDGTRLSIL.

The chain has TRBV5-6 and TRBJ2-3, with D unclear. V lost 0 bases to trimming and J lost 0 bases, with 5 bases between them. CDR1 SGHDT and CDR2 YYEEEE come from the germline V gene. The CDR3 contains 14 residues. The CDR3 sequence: CASSLGASTDTQYF. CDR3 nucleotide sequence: TGTGCCAGCAGCTTGGGAGCGAGCACAGATACGCAGTATTTT.

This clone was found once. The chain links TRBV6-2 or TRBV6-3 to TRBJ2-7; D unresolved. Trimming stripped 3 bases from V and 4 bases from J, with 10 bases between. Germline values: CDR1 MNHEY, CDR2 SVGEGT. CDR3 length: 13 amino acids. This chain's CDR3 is CASSYRRPYEQYF. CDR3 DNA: TGTGCCAGCAGTTATCGGCGGCCTTACGAGCAGTACTTC.

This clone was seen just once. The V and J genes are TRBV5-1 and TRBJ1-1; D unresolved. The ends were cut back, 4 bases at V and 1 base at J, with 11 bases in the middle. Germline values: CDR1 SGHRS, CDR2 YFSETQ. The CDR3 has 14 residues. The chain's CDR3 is CASSPGSGNTEAFF. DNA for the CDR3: TGCGCCAGCAGCCCCGGGTCGGGGAACACTGAAGCTTTCTTT.

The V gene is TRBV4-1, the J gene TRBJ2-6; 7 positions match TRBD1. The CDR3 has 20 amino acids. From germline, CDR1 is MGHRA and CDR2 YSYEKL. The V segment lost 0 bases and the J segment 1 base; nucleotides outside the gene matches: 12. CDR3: CASSQDRGPGQTSGANVLTF. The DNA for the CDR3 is TGCGCCAGCAGCCAAGATAGAGGGCCGGGACAGACATCTGGGGCCAACGTCCTGACTTTC.

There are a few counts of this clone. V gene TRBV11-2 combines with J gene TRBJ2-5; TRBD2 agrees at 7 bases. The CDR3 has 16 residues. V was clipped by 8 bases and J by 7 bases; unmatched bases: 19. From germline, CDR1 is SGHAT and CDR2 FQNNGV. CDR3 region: CASRRASGRFFGTQYF. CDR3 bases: TGTGCCAGCCGAAGAGCTAGCGGTCGCTTCTTCGGGACCCAGTACTTC.

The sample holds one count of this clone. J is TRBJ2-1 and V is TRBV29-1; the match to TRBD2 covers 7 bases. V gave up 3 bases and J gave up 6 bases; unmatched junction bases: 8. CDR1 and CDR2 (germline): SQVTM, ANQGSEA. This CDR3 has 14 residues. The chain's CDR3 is CSVDGVGGANEQFF. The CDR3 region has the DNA TGCAGCGTTGATGGGGTGGGAGGGGCCAATGAGCAGTTCTTC.

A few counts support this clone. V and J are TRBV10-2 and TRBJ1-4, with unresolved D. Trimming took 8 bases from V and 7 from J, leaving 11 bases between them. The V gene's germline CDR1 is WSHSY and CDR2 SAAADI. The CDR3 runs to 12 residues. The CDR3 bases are TGCGCCAGCGGTCTGAGAGGTGAAAAACTGTTTTTT. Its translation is CASGLRGEKLFF.

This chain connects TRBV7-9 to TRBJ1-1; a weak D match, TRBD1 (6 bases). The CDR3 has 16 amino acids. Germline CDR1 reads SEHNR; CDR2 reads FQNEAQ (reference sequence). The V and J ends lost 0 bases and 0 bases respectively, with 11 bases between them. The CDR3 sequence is CASSLARTAMNTEAFF. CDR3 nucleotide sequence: TGTGCCAGCAGCTTAGCGAGGACAGCTATGAACACTGAAGCTTTCTTT.

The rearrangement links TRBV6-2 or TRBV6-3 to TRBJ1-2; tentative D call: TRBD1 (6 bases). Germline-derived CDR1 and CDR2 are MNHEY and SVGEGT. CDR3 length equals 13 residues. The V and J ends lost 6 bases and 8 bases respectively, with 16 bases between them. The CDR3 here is CASSFRGADGYTF. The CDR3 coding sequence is TGTGCCAGCAGCTTCAGGGGCGCGGACGGCTACACCTTC.

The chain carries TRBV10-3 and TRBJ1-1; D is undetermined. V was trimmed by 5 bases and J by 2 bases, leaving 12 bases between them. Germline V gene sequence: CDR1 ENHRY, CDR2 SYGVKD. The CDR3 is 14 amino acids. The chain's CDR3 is CAISQHLTNTEAFF. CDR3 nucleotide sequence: TGTGCCATCAGTCAACACCTGACAAACACTGAAGCTTTCTTT.

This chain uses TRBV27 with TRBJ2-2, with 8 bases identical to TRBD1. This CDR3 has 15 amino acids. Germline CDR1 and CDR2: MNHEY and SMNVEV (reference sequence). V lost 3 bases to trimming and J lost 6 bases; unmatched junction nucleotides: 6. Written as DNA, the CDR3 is TGTGCCAGCAGTTTGTGGACAGGGATGGCCGGGGAGCTGTTTTTT. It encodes CASSLWTGMAGELFF.

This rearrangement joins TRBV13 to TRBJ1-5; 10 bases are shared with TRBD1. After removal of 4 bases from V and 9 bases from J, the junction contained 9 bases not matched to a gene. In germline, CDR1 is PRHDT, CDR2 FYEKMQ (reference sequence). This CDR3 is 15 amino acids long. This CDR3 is CASSSRGTGDWPQHF. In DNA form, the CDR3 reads TGTGCCAGCAGCTCCCGCGGGACAGGGGATTGGCCCCAGCATTTT.

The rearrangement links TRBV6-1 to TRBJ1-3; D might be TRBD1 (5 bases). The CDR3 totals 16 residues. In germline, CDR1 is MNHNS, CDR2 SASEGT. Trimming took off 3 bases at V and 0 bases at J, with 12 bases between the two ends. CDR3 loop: CASSEVGDYSGNTIYF. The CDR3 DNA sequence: TGTGCCAGCAGTGAGGTCGGGGACTACTCTGGAAACACCATATATTTT.

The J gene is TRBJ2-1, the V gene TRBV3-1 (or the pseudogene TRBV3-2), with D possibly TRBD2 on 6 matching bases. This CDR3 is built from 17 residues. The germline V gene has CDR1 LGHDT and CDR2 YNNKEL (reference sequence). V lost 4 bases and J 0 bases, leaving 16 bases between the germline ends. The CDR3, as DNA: TGTGCCAGCAGCCCCGGGGATCTGCGGGGCTCCTACAATGAGCAGTTCTTC. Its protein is CASSPGDLRGSYNEQFF.

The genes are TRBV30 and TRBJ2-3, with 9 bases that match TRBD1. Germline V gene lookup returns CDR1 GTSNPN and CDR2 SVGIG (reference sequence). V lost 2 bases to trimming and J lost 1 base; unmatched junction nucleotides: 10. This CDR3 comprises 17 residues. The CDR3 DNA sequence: TGTGCCTGGAGTCCCCGAAGGGACAGGGACCGCACAGATACGCAGTATTTT. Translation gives CAWSPRRDRDRTDTQYF.

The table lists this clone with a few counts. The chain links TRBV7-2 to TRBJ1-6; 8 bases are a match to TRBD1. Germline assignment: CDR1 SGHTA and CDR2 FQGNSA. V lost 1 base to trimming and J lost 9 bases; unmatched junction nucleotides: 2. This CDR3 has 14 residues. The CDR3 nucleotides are TGTGCCAGCAGCTTAGTGGACAGGGCTTCACCCCTCCACTTT. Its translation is CASSLVDRASPLHF.

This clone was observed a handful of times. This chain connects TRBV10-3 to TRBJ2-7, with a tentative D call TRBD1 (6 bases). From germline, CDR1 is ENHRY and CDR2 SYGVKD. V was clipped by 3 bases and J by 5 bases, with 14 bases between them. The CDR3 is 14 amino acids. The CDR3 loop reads CAISDRQGWDEQYF. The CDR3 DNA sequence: TGTGCCATCAGTGACCGGCAGGGGTGGGACGAGCAGTACTTC.

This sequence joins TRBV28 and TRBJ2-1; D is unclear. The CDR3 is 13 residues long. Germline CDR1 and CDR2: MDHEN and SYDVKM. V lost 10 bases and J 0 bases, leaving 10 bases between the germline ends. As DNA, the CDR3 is TGTGCCACCCTGTACAGCTCCTACAATGAGCAGTTCTTC. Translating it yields CATLYSSYNEQFF.

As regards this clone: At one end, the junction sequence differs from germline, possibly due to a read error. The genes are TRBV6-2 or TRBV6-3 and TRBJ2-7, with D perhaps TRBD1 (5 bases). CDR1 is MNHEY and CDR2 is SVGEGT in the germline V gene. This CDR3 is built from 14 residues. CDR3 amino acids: CASSYSSPVRDMIF. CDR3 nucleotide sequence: TGTGCCAGCAGTTACTCGAGCCCGGTCAGGGATATGATCTTC.

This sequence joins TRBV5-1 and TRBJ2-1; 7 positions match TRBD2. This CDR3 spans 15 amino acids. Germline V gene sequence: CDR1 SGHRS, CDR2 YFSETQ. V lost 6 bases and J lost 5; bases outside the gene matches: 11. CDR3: CASIRDYQSHNEQFF. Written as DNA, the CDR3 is TGCGCCAGCATTCGGGACTATCAATCGCACAATGAGCAGTTCTTC.